Sequencing of this T cell receptor (beta chain) was carried out in a study of shared clonotypes between healthy human individuals. Sequencing used immunoSEQ multiplex PCR; TCRdb keeps in-frame clones, though not all of them. The sample lists under 600,000 clones, around 78% occurring once. Trimming took 4 bases from V and 0 from J, leaving 6 bases between them. This CDR3 spans 13 amino acids. Germline V CDR1 and CDR2: MNHNY, SVGAGI (reference sequence). In regard to this clone: It may be a read error: a sequence one base away is much more abundant.

The chain links TRBV6-6 to TRBJ2-5, with D tentatively TRBD1 (6 bases). The sequencing input was PBMCs. The TCR comes from a woman aged 40-49 years in good health. Some clones in this sample may be carry-over from other donors' samples. CDR3 in amino acids: CASSSGDQETQYF. In DNA form, the CDR3 reads TGTGCCAGCAGTTCAGGGGACCAAGAGACCCAGTACTTC.